This T cell receptor beta chain was sequenced during a study of blood T cell repertoires in COVID-19. On the study more broadly: The study drew acute and convalescent COVID-19 samples from the United States, Italy and Spain. From T cells, B-cell-depleted T cells, or PBMCs came the material, which was cDNA or gDNA.

Methods used by the authors: Researchers report that nucleated cell counts were estimated from reference gene primer amplification. Clones were read by immunoSEQ multiplex PCR, and TCRdb kept only the in-frame ones, dropping some. V, J and clone size derive from that table, while D and trimming were established from the DNA sequence. The data contain roughly 12,000 clones, about 80% of them seen just once; the ten biggest clones take up approximately 40%. Sequencing was carried out using peripheral blood. This receptor was obtained from a man older than 75 with acute or convalescent COVID-19.

CDR3 in amino acids: CSVGQGAVGYTF. In DNA form, the CDR3 reads TGCAGCGTTGGACAGGGGGCGGTTGGCTACACCTTC. V gene TRBV29-1 combines with J gene TRBJ1-2; TRBD1 agrees at 10 bases. The CDR3 runs 12 residues. Losses at the gene ends were 4 bases for V and 7 bases for J; bases not matched to a gene: 3. The germline CDR1 and CDR2 sequences are SQVTM and ANQGSEA.